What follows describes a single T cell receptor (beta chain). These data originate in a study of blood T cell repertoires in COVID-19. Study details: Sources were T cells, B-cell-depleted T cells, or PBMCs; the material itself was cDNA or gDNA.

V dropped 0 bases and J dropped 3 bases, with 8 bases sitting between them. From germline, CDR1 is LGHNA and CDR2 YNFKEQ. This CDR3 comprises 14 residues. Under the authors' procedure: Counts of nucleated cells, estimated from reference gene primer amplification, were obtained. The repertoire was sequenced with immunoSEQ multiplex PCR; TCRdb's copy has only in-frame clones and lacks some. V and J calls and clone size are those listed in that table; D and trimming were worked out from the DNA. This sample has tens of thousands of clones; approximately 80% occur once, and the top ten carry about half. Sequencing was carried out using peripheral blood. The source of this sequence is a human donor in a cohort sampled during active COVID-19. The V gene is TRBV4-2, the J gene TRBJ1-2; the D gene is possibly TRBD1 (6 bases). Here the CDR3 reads CASSQDKGDYGYTF. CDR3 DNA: TGTGCCAGCAGCCAAGATAAGGGGGACTATGGCTACACCTTC.